This T cell receptor beta chain came from a study of cytomegalovirus exposure and HLA in healthy donors. The CDR3 sequence is 14 residues long. J gave up 3 bases and V 2 bases, and 4 bases lay outside the gene matches. Germline lookup yields CDR1 SGHDN and CDR2 FVKESK. With 60 Vbeta and 13 Jbeta primers, the PCR was carried out. Clones were sequenced by immunoSEQ multiplex PCR, and TCRdb holds only the in-frame ones, with some missing. The table shows some 91,000 clones, with around 74% occurring only once. The gene calls are TRBV14 and TRBJ2-7; 7 bases align to TRBD2. The receptor's source is a man aged 35-49 years in good health and CMV-seropositive. The sequenced sample consisted of PBMCs. The CDR3 spells CASSQWGGGYEQYF. The CDR3 DNA reads TGTGCCAGCAGCCAATGGGGGGGAGGCTACGAGCAGTACTTC. The full variable domain, with the rest looked up from reference TRBV14 and TRBJ2-7, is EAGVTQFPSHSVIEKGQTVTLRCDPISGHDNLYWYRRVMGKEIKFLLHFVKESKQDESGMPNNRFLAERTGGTYSTLKVQPAELEDSGVYFCASSQWGGGYEQYFGPGTRLTVT.